The entry that follows covers one T cell receptor beta chain sequence. The V segment lost 4 bases and the J segment 0 bases; nucleotides outside the gene matches: 15. This CDR3 spans 18 amino acids. The germline gives CDR1 SGHNT, CDR2 YYREEE (reference sequence). Authors' analysis steps: From reference gene primer amplification, estimates of nucleated cell counts were derived. Method: immunoSEQ multiplex PCR; TCRdb's copy keeps in-frame clones and lacks some. V, J and clone size were drawn from that table, and D and trimming were deduced from the DNA. Here the sample spans 300,000 to 450,000 clones, around 92% being singletons. The data were taken from a study of blood T cell repertoires in COVID-19. The Seattle patients, enrolled during active infection, were followed longitudinally.

The sequenced material came from peripheral blood. V gene TRBV5-4 combines with J gene TRBJ2-7, with 8 nucleotides matching TRBD2. The sequence was collected from a woman in her 30s with COVID-19, enrolled during active disease. The CDR3 sequence: CASSPEGAGAFSSYEQYF. In DNA form, the CDR3 reads TGTGCCAGCAGCCCGGAGGGAGCGGGGGCCTTTTCCTCCTACGAGCAGTACTTC.